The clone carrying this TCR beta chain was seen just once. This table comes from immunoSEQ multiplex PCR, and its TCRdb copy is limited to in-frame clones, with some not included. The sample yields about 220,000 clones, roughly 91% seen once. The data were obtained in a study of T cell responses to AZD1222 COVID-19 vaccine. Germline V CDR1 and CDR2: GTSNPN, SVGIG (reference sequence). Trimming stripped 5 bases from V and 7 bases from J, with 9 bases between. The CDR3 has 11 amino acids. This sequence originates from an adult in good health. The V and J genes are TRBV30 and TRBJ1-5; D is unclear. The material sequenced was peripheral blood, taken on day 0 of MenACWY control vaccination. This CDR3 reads CAWGEGQPQHF. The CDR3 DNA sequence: TGTGCCTGGGGGGAGGGACAGCCCCAGCATTTT.